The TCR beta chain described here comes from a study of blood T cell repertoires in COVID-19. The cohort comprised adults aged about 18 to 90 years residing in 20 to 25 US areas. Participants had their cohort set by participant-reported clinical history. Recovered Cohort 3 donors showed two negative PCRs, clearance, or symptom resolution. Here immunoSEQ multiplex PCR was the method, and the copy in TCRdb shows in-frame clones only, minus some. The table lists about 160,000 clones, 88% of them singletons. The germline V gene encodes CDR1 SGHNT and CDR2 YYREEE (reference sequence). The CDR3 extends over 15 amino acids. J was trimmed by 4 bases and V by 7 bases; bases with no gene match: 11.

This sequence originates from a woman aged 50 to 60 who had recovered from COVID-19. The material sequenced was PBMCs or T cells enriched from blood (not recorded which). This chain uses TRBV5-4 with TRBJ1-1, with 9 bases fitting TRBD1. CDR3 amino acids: CASSKILGQGTEAFF. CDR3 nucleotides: TGTGCCAGCTCTAAAATCCTGGGACAGGGCACTGAAGCTTTCTTT. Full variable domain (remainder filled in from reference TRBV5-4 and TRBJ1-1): ETGVTQSPTHLIKTRGQQVTLRCSSQSGHNTVSWYQQALGQGPQFIFQYYREEENGRGNFPPRFSGLQFPNYSSELNVNALELDDSALYLCASSKILGQGTEAFFGQGTRLTVV.